The rows below give T cell receptor beta chains drawn from one sample of a study of Ad26.COV2.S vaccination and SARS-CoV-2 variants. TCRdb keeps only in-frame clones here, not all; method: immunoSEQ multiplex PCR. The table shows nearly 7,000 clones, with around 83% occurring only once. The source material was peripheral blood, sampled after recovery from COVID-19. These receptors were collected from a human donor who had recovered from COVID-19. Each CDR3 is given with its conserved first and last residue. D genes are given only for firm matches. Size tells how often a clone was seen (once, few, many) or the class of an expanded clone, and some rows leave it out.

size	D	J	V	CDR3	DNA
NA	NA	TRBJ2-7	TRBV19	CASSYSYTGNYEQYF	TGTGCCAGTAGTTATAGCTATACAGGGAACTACGAGCAGTACTTC
NA	NA	TRBJ2-7	TRBV7-2	CASSLEGQSVSYEQYF	TGTGCCAGCAGCTTGGAGGGACAGAGTGTCTCCTACGAGCAGTACTTC
NA	NA	TRBJ2-5	TRBV7-8	CASSLTRGGGETQYF	TGTGCCAGCAGCTTAACTCGCGGGGGCGGGGAGACCCAGTACTTC
few	TRBD1	TRBJ1-1	TRBV10-3	CAISVWGQAYTEAFF	TGTGCCATCAGCGTATGGGGACAGGCGTACACTGAAGCTTTCTTT
few	TRBD1	TRBJ1-4	TRBV19	CASRETGGGEKLFF	TGTGCCAGTAGAGAGACAGGGGGAGGTGAAAAACTGTTTTTT
NA	TRBD2	TRBJ2-7	TRBV6-2/TRBV6-3	CASSPGTIAPYEQYF	TGTGCCAGCAGTCCCGGGACTATAGCCCCCTACGAGCAGTACTTC
NA	NA	TRBJ1-2	TRBV6-5	CASSPLQNYGYTF	TGTGCCAGCAGTCCCCTCCAGAACTATGGCTACACCTTC
NA	TRBD1	TRBJ2-1	TRBV2	CASRRGAGGYNEQFF	TGTGCCAGCAGACGAGGGGCAGGGGGCTACAATGAGCAGTTCTTC
NA	TRBD1	TRBJ1-2	TRBV6-2/TRBV6-3	CASSPRRDSFLTHF	TGTGCCAGCAGCCCCCGCCGGGACAGTTTCCTGACGCACTTC
NA	TRBD1	TRBJ2-1	TRBV4-2	CASSGQGYNEQFF	TGTGCCAGCAGCGGACAGGGCTACAATGAGCAGTTCTTC